These 26 T cell receptor beta chains came from one sample sequenced in a study of identical twins (dated by TCRdb to about 2016). Libraries came from 5' RACE. Sequencing instrument: Illumina HiSeq 2000. TCRdb trimmed the raw reads at Q25, called clones with MiXCR and kept productive beta chains. For every CDR3 protein sequence, its rows merge into one entry that carries the most common genes and DNA. The sample includes approximately 470,000 distinct CDR3 sequences, with 11% to 15% observed a single time. In total, the top ten clones hold about 0.54% of the sample. This sample was shared with a second study, whose subject was yellow fever vaccine responses in identical twins.

The sample was CD4+ T cells sorted from blood. The source is a woman between 18 and 30 years old in good health.

In its sample, this clonotype was seen a few times. This chain links TRBV28 with TRBJ1-1; D is perhaps TRBD1 (5 bases). With 5 bases removed from V and 1 base from J, the gap between germline ends came to 11 bases. The germline gives CDR1 MDHEN, CDR2 SYDVKM. The CDR3 has 14 residues. The CDR3, as DNA: TGTGCCAGCAGTCCCCCTGGGGCGAACACTGAAGCTTTCTTT. Its translation: CASSPPGANTEAFF. The variable domain in full, with the rest retrieved from reference TRBV28 and TRBJ1-1, is DVKVTQSSRYLVKRTGEKVFLECVQDMDHENMFWYRQDPGLGLRLIYFSYDVKMKEKGDIPEGYSVSREKKERFSLILESASTNQTSMYLCASSPPGANTEAFFGQGTRLTVV.

The CDR3 protein is CSVSRDSGNTIYF. CDR3 DNA sequence: TGCAGCGTTTCCAGGGACTCTGGAAACACCATATATTTT. The chain couples TRBV29-1 to TRBJ1-3; the D gene is possibly TRBD1 (5 bases). Germline CDR1 and CDR2: SQVTM and ANQGSEA. The CDR3 runs 13 residues. V was cut by 5 bases and J by 0 bases, with 8 bases left in between.

The genes are TRBV30 and TRBJ2-7; 10 nucleotides line up with TRBD1. CDR3 size: 13 residues. Germline assignment: CDR1 GTSNPN and CDR2 SVGIG (reference sequence). Germline trimming cut 5 bases from V and 6 bases from J; bases unmatched to any gene: 7. The CDR3 DNA follows: TGTGCCTGGGGGGACAGGGGTGTTGGCGAGCAGTACTTC. Translating gives CAWGDRGVGEQYF.

The chain uses TRBV11-1 and TRBJ2-1; 7 bases are a match to TRBD2. V dropped 7 bases and J dropped 4; count of bases not matched to a gene: 19. CDR1 is SGHAT, CDR2 FQDESV, per germline (reference sequence). The length of the CDR3 is 18 residues. The chain's CDR3 is CASIQGAGTIQLYNEQFF. DNA of the CDR3: TGTGCCAGCATCCAAGGCGCCGGGACTATACAACTATACAATGAGCAGTTCTTC.

This clonotype was found a few times. This chain connects TRBV12-3 or TRBV12-4 to TRBJ2-7; TRBD1 or TRBD2 may be the D gene (5 bases each). There are 17 residues in the CDR3. The V end was cut by 1 base, the J end by 5 bases, with 21 bases between. The CDR3 sequence: CASSLGIGAGNLDEQYF. For the CDR3, the DNA is TGTGCCAGCAGTTTAGGGATTGGGGCGGGTAATCTGGACGAGCAGTACTTC.

This clonotype was seen more than once but under ten times. The genes are TRBV15 and TRBJ2-3, with 15 bases that match TRBD2. This CDR3 has 20 residues. Trimming removed 5 bases from V and 3 bases from J; junction bases left unmatched: 15. Germline CDR1 and CDR2: LNHNV and YYDKDF (reference sequence). CDR3 amino acids: CATSYPRGTSGRSWTDTQYF. In DNA, the CDR3 is TGTGCCACCAGCTACCCTAGGGGGACTAGCGGGAGGAGTTGGACAGATACGCAGTATTTT.

V and J are TRBV6-1 and TRBJ2-7; the D is unclear. CDR1 and CDR2 from the germline V gene are MNHNS and SASEGT. Trimming shortened V by 6 bases and J by 2 bases, and 11 bases separated the two germline ends. The CDR3 is 13 amino acids. The CDR3 region is CASRGSAAYEQYF. CDR3 bases: TGTGCCAGCAGGGGCTCGGCCGCCTACGAGCAGTACTTC.

This rearrangement joins TRBV5-6 to TRBJ2-5; 11 nucleotides agree with TRBD1. The V segment lost 1 base and the J segment 1 base; nucleotides outside the gene matches: 3. Germline V CDR1 and CDR2: SGHDT, YYEEEE. The CDR3 is 16 amino acids. The CDR3, as DNA: TGTGCCAGCAGCTTGAGTGGACAGGGGGCCCAAGAGACCCAGTACTTC. Translation: CASSLSGQGAQETQYF. Complete variable domain (other parts from reference TRBV5-6 and TRBJ2-5): DAGVTQSPTHLIKTRGQQVTLRCSPKSGHDTVSWYQQALGQGPQFIFQYYEEEERQRGNFPDRFSGHQFPNYSSELNVNALLLGDSALYLCASSLSGQGAQETQYFGPGTRLLVL.

This clonotype was observed at least ten times. The rearrangement links TRBV7-9 to TRBJ2-7; D remains unclear. Trimming stripped 5 bases from V and 0 bases from J, with 11 bases between. The CDR3 sequence is 14 residues long. Germline V gene data show CDR1 as SEHNR and CDR2 as FQNEAQ (reference sequence). The CDR3 region has the DNA TGTGCCAGCAGCCCGTTTCTTACCTCCTACGAGCAGTACTTC. It translates to CASSPFLTSYEQYF.

In its sample, this clonotype was seen a few times. The J gene is TRBJ2-2, the V gene TRBV5-1; TRBD1 is a possible D gene (5 bases). The germline V gene has CDR1 SGHRS and CDR2 YFSETQ. CDR3 length equals 14 residues. V was pared by 2 bases and J by 8 bases, with 13 bases between. The CDR3: CASSFEGVKGELFF. CDR3 in DNA: TGCGCCAGCAGCTTCGAAGGGGTAAAAGGGGAGCTGTTTTTT.

This clonotype was observed a few times. The gene calls are TRBV11-3 and TRBJ2-3, with D unresolved. The germline V and J ends were trimmed by 1 base and 0 bases, with 8 bases remaining between them. This CDR3 contains 15 residues. In germline, CDR1 is SGHNT, CDR2 YENEEA. The CDR3 nucleotides read TGTGCCAGCAGCTTAGGACGGCAGAGCACAGATACGCAGTATTTT. It is translated as CASSLGRQSTDTQYF.

At least ten counts were recorded for this clonotype. The chain links TRBV20-1 to TRBJ2-2, with a weak D call TRBD2 (6 bases). Germline V CDR1 and CDR2: DFQATT, SNEGSKA (reference sequence). V gave up 4 bases and J gave up 8 bases, with 17 bases separating them. The CDR3 sequence is 14 residues long. CDR3 protein: CSATRDWDAGELFF. CDR3 DNA: TGCAGTGCTACCCGGGACTGGGACGCAGGGGAGCTGTTTTTT.

V usage is TRBV20-1 and J usage is TRBJ2-3; D not resolved. V lost 8 bases to trimming and J lost 6 bases, with 9 bases between them. The V gene's germline CDR1 is DFQATT and CDR2 SNEGSKA (reference sequence). The CDR3 spans 10 residues. The CDR3 bases are TGCAGTAACCTCTTGGATACGCAGTATTTT. Protein: CSNLLDTQYF.

This chain connects TRBV7-9 to TRBJ2-3; tentative D call: TRBD1 (5 bases). This CDR3 is 15 amino acids long. The V end was cut by 5 bases, the J end by 3 bases, with 15 bases between. CDR1 is SEHNR, CDR2 FQNEAQ, per germline (reference sequence). The CDR3 protein is CASSMQGGGTDTQYF. The CDR3 DNA follows: TGTGCCAGCAGCATGCAGGGTGGTGGTACAGATACGCAGTATTTT.

The chain employs TRBV29-1 and TRBJ1-2, with 9 bases that match TRBD1. This CDR3 comprises 14 residues. Germline V gene data show CDR1 as SQVTM and CDR2 as ANQGSEA. V lost 4 bases, J lost 2 bases, and 5 bases stayed unmatched. This chain's CDR3 is CSVGGQGLNYGYTF. As DNA, the CDR3 is TGCAGCGTTGGGGGACAGGGCCTAAACTATGGCTACACCTTC.

The chain links TRBV2 to TRBJ2-5, with a possible D match to TRBD1 (8 bases). Between the trimmed V and J ends, which lost 1 base and 10 bases, there was a span of 22 bases. The CDR3 is made up of 16 amino acids. The V gene's germline CDR1 is SNHLY and CDR2 FYNNEI. CDR3 loop: CASSEGQGRVSRVQYF. CDR3 nucleotide sequence: TGTGCCAGCAGTGAAGGACAGGGGAGGGTCTCGCGCGTCCAGTACTTC.

This clonotype turned up a few times. The rearrangement uses TRBV15 and TRBJ2-7; a weak D match, TRBD2 (6 bases). Trimming left V 6 bases short and J 1 base short, with 13 bases between. Germline lookup yields CDR1 LNHNV and CDR2 YYDKDF (reference sequence). The CDR3 extends over 14 amino acids. The CDR3 loop is CATSRDSASYEQYF. The CDR3 DNA reads as TGTGCCACCAGTAGGGACTCCGCTTCCTACGAGCAGTACTTC.

This clonotype was seen only a few times. The chain carries TRBV15 and TRBJ2-7; D might be TRBD1 or TRBD2, each matching 6 bases. Germline CDR1 and CDR2: LNHNV and YYDKDF (reference sequence). V lost 3 bases and J lost 5, with 17 bases in between. This CDR3 is 15 amino acids long. For the CDR3, the DNA is TGTGCCACCAGCAGGGGGGGAACAGGGAATAACGAGCAGTACTTC. This sequence encodes CATSRGGTGNNEQYF.

This clonotype was recorded a few times. The chain is built from TRBV11-2 and TRBJ2-1, with 11 bases fitting TRBD2. CDR3 length equals 18 residues. CDR1 SGHAT and CDR2 FQNNGV come from the germline V gene. Trimming at V came to 4 bases and at J to 2 bases, leaving 10 bases not matched to a gene. Here the CDR3 reads CASSSGLGTSGPYNEQFF. The DNA of the CDR3 is TGTGCCAGCAGCTCTGGGTTGGGGACTAGCGGTCCCTACAATGAGCAGTTCTTC.

J is TRBJ2-3 and V is TRBV4-3; 7 nucleotides line up with TRBD1. This CDR3 region has 19 residues. Germline V lookup: CDR1 LGHNA, CDR2 YSLEER. Losses at the gene ends were 0 bases for V and 2 bases for J; bases not matched to a gene: 14. CDR3 region: CASSQDISWPGGFTDTQYF. The CDR3 nucleotides read TGCGCCAGCAGCCAAGATATTTCCTGGCCAGGGGGATTCACAGATACGCAGTATTTT.

The table lists this clonotype with a few counts. The rearrangement links TRBV6-5 to TRBJ2-5; D ambiguous. Germline V gives CDR1 MNHEY, CDR2 SVGAGI. Trimming removed 6 bases at V and 7 bases at J, with 12 bases between. The CDR3 covers 12 residues. CDR3 sequence: CASSRSSGTQYF. CDR3 in DNA: TGTGCCAGCAGCCGCTCGTCCGGGACCCAGTACTTC.

The genes are TRBV5-1 and TRBJ1-3; tentative D call: TRBD1 (6 bases). The CDR3 sequence is 14 residues long. Germline assignment: CDR1 SGHRS and CDR2 YFSETQ. The V end lost 0 bases, the J end lost 8 bases, and 12 bases lay between the germline ends. The CDR3 DNA reads TGCGCCAGCAGCTTGGACACCAGGGGAGACACCATATATTTT. Its translation: CASSLDTRGDTIYF.

This chain uses TRBV28 with TRBJ2-3, with D perhaps matching TRBD1 or TRBD2 (5 bases each). Germline V gene data show CDR1 as MDHEN and CDR2 as SYDVKM. The CDR3 runs 14 residues. V was clipped by 6 bases and J by 3 bases, with 13 bases between them. The CDR3 DNA is TGTGCCAGCAGGGACCCCGGGGCAACAGATACGCAGTATTTT. Translation gives CASRDPGATDTQYF.

Comment on this clonotype: The junction departs from germline at one end; a sequencing error may be responsible. The chain carries TRBV12-3 or TRBV12-4 and TRBJ2-7, with 7 bases aligning to TRBD1. The CDR3 covers 14 residues. The CDR3 here is CASSLNLRGGEQHF. CDR3 DNA sequence: TGTGCCAGCAGTTTGAACCTCCGAGGGGGCGAGCAGCACTTC.

This clonotype showed up just a few times. The chain carries TRBV29-1 and TRBJ2-7; TRBD1 agrees at 10 bases. The germline gives CDR1 SQVTM, CDR2 ANQGSEA. This CDR3 has 12 residues. The V segment lost 6 bases and the J segment 3 bases; nucleotides outside the gene matches: 2. The CDR3: CSVGTGVYEQYF. Here the CDR3 DNA reads TGCAGCGTCGGGACAGGGGTCTACGAGCAGTACTTC.

There are a few counts of this clonotype. The chain combines TRBV5-1 with TRBJ2-1; 8 bases are shared with TRBD2. The germline gives CDR1 SGHRS, CDR2 YFSETQ. This CDR3 has 18 residues. J was trimmed by 4 bases and V by 6 bases; bases with no gene match: 18. CDR3 region: CASIDRTSRMGRYNEQFF. The CDR3 DNA reads TGCGCCAGCATAGACCGGACTAGCAGGATGGGCCGATACAATGAGCAGTTCTTC.